Reported below is one TCR beta chain. Sequencing used immunoSEQ multiplex PCR; TCRdb keeps in-frame clones, though not all of them. Of roughly 69,000 clones in the sample, around 80% are singletons; the top ten hold 10% to 15%. The entry originates in a study of blood T cell repertoires in COVID-19. Study-wide context: Collection of acute and convalescent COVID-19 samples took place in the United States, Italy and Spain. PBMCs, B-cell-depleted T cells, or T cells were the source of the cDNA or gDNA that made up the material.

Germline values: CDR1 MNHEY, CDR2 SVGEGT. This CDR3 is built from 17 residues. The V and J ends lost 0 bases and 1 base, in that order; junction bases with no gene match: 8. This sequence joins TRBV6-2 or TRBV6-3 and TRBJ1-1, with 7 bases aligning to TRBD1. The source material was peripheral blood. This receptor was obtained from a man aged 45-60 years with COVID-19, enrolled during active disease. This chain's CDR3 is CASSYSTQWTGNTEAFF. The CDR3 DNA sequence: TGTGCCAGCAGTTACTCGACCCAGTGGACAGGGAACACTGAAGCTTTCTTT.